This paragraph covers one T cell receptor (beta chain) sequence. Its antigen is as yet unknown. Per germline, CDR1 LGHNA and CDR2 YNFKEQ. J was trimmed by 2 bases and V by 0 bases; bases with no gene match: 18. This CDR3 is 23 amino acids long. This sample is part of a study of CD8 T cells in ankylosing spondylitis. Construction of TCR beta libraries was performed using quantitative 5'-RACE with molecular barcodes. TCRdb reprocessed the 5' RACE reads via MiXCR and lists one record per CDR3 protein. The data hold under 950,000 distinct CDR3 sequences, with around 20% observed a single time. Overall study results and limits: Within ankylosing spondylitis blood, a TCR beta motif made up of several highly homologous variants appeared to be characteristic. Reported data indicate significant enrichment of disease-linked clones within matched ankylosing spondylitis synovial fluid. Clones linked with disease were CD8+ and fairly uncommon in the peripheral blood.

The J gene is TRBJ2-3, the V gene TRBV4-2; 15 positions match TRBD2. Material: blood, either unsorted or a sorted T cell fraction (not recorded which). The sequence was collected from a male donor with ankylosing spondylitis. CDR3 loop: CASSQDLFAGLAGGRWDTDTQYF. In nucleotides, the CDR3 is TGTGCCAGCAGCCAAGACCTTTTCGCTGGACTAGCGGGAGGGCGGTGGGACACAGATACGCAGTATTTT.